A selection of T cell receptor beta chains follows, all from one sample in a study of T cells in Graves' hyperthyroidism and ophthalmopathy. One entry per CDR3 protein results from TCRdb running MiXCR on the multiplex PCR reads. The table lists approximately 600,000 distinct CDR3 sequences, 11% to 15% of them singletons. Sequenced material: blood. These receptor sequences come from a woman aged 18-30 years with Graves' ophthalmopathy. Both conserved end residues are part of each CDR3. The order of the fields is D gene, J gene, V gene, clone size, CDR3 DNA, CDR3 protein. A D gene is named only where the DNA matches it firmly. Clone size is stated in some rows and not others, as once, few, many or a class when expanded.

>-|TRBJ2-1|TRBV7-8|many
TGTGCCAGCAGCCTGGGCAGTTCGACCTACAATGAGCAGTTCTTC
CASSLGSSTYNEQFF
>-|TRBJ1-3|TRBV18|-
TGTGCCAGCTCACCCCCACTACAAGCATCGGACACCATATATTTT
CASSPPLQASDTIYF
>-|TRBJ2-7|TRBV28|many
TGTGCCAGCAGTATCGGGAGCAGTGGGTACGAGCAGTACTTC
CASSIGSSGYEQYF
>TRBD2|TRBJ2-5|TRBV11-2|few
TGTGCCAGTAGTCGAAGCGGGAGGGGACAAGAGACCCAGTACTTC
CASSRSGRGQETQYF
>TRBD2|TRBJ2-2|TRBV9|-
TGTGCCAGCAGCGTAGGGACTAGCGTCACCGGGGAGCTGTTTTTT
CASSVGTSVTGELFF
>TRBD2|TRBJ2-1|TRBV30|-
TGTGCCTGGAGTGTACCCCTAGTGGTAGCGGGAAATGAGCAGTTCTTC
CAWSVPLVVAGNEQFF
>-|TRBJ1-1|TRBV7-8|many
TGTGCCAGCAGCTTAGCTGCGAGACCGGCGAACACTGAAGCTTTCTTT
CASSLAARPANTEAFF
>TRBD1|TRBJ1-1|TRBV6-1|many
TGTGCCAGCAGTGATGGAAGGGGGCGAAACACTGAAGCTTTCTTT
CASSDGRGRNTEAFF
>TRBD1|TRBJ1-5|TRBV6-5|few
TGTGCCAGCAGTTACTCGACAGGGGAAAGGGGCAATCAGCCCCAGCATTTT
CASSYSTGERGNQPQHF
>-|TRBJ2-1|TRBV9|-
TGTGCCAGCCTGGGAGGTGGGTCCAATGAGCAGTTCTTC
CASLGGGSNEQFF
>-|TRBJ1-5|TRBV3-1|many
TGTGCCAGCAGTCAAGGGTACGGGGGGGAGAGCAATCAGCCCCAGCATTTT
CASSQGYGGESNQPQHF
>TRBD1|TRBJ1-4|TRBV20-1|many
TGCAGTGCCTACAGGGGACGTGAAAAACTGTTTTTT
CSAYRGREKLFF
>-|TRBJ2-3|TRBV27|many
TGTGCCAGCAGTTTCCGGTATGACCACGATACGCAGTATTTT
CASSFRYDHDTQYF
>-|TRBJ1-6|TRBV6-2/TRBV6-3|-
TGTGCCAGCAGTCACCTCCGGACACTGAGCTCCTATAATTCACCCCTCCACTTT
CASSHLRTLSSYNSPLHF
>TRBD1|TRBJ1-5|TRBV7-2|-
TGTGCCAGCAGCCCCTGGACAGGGAGGAATCAGCCCCAGCATTTT
CASSPWTGRNQPQHF
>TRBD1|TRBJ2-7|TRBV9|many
TGTGCCAGCAGCGTCCGACAGGGTCCCTACGAGCAGTACTTC
CASSVRQGPYEQYF
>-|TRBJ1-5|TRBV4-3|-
TGCGCCAGCAGCCAAGATGGTCCCGGGTCTAGCAATCAGCCCCAGCATTTT
CASSQDGPGSSNQPQHF
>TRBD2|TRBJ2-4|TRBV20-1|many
TGCAGTGCTAGACTTTGGACTAGCGGTTCCAAAAACATTCAGTACTTC
CSARLWTSGSKNIQYF
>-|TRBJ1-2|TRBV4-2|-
TGTGCCAGCAGATCACTGGGGGGCTACACCTTC
CASRSLGGYTF
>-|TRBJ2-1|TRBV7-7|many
TGTGCTAGCAGCTTAGTGGGGTGGGGCCCCTACAATGAGCAGTTCTTC
CASSLVGWGPYNEQFF
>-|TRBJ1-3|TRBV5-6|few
TGTGCCAGCAGCTTGGGGTTTGGGGCTGGAAACACCATATATTTT
CASSLGFGAGNTIYF
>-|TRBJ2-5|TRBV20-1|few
TGCAGTGCTAGATCCCCCGCGGCAGGCCAAGAGACCCAGTACTTC
CSARSPAAGQETQYF
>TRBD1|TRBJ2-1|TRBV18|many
TGTGCCAGCTCTCGGGACAGGGTTGACAATGAGCAGTTCTTC
CASSRDRVDNEQFF
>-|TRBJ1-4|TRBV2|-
TGTGCCAGCAACCCCCGCGACGGAAAATTTAATGAAAAACTGTTTTTT
CASNPRDGKFNEKLFF